This T cell receptor beta chain appears in the sequencing data of a study of T cell responses to AZD1222 COVID-19 vaccine. Study-wide points: Targets within unmutated variant regions were reportedly found for nearly half of spike-specific TCRs. Every sample of the repertoires postdated the peak T cell response. Breadth and depth of Spike-specific TCRs rose after two AZD1222 doses. Females outnumbered males among donors, who were mostly white British; clonal diversity was possibly underestimated.

Per germline, CDR1 SGHNT and CDR2 YENEEA. CDR3 length equals 15 residues. With 3 bases removed from V and 7 bases from J, the gap between germline ends came to 13 bases. Libraries were prepared by immunoSEQ multiplex PCR; TCRdb keeps only in-frame clonotypes and omits some of them. Of 150,000 or so clones listed, roughly nine tenths were seen once; the top ten hold about 20%. This clone was detected a few times. Its matching antigen is unknown. The source of this sequence is an adult in good health. The sequenced sample was peripheral blood, obtained on day 0 of AZD1222 vaccination. V and J are TRBV11-3 and TRBJ1-6; maybe TRBD1 (5 bases). The CDR3 reads CASSLVPRGNSPLHF. The CDR3 DNA follows: TGTGCCAGCAGCTTGGTACCTCGGGGGAATTCACCCCTCCACTTT.